Reported below is one T cell receptor (beta chain). This clone was observed a single time. Its target antigen remains unknown. No base-level quality is on record; no much larger clone is a single base apart. Libraries came from the immunoSEQ multiplex PCR assay. To provide template for TCR sequencing, every sample had RNA extracted and reverse transcribed into cDNA. SuperScript III was used to make first-strand cDNA, primed with a 2:1 mix of oligo-dT and random hexamers. A synthetic immune receptor repertoire was used to measure amplification bias, and any remaining bias was corrected computationally. Per the original workflow: Raw reads were preprocessed to remove errors, and CDR3 was defined by IMGT conventions from the conserved cysteine to phenylalanine. Clonality was computed as 1 minus the Shannon entropy, with the entropy normalized by log2 of the number of productive unique TCRs. Scalp TCRbeta sequences were cross-referenced with sorted blood CD4 and CD8 repertoires so that the CD4 or CD8 identity of scalp clones could be inferred. TCRdb took this table from immuneACCESS and kept in-frame rearrangements with V and J called. Such tables lack part of the clones; where checked against another copy, unresolved V genes explain under half of the gap, and the rest is unexplained. The V and J calls and clone size were taken over from that table, and D and trimming were inferred from the DNA. This sample has about 150,000 clones in its table, and about 60% of those were observed once. The biggest ten clones account for 5% to 7.5% of the sample.

The sample originates from a study of CD8+ T cells in alopecia areata (dated by TCRdb to 2017 to 2018). Looking at the study overall: Treated patients were enrolled in an open-label pilot trial of oral tofacitinib, 5 to 10 mg twice daily, for moderate-to-severe alopecia areata. RNA was obtained with the PAXgene miRNA kit for fixed scalp, the miRNeasy kit for PBMCs, and the RNeasy kit for mouse skin. Human TCRbeta sequencing covered scalp tissue and sorted CD4+ and CD8+ peripheral blood T cells from patchy and totalis/universalis alopecia areata patients and healthy controls. immunoSEQ multiplex PCR using 35 Vbeta forward primers and 13 Jbeta reverse primers was used to amplify TCRbeta CDR3 regions. Tofacitinib-treated patients had biopsies at baseline and at 4 and 24 weeks of treatment, with a later scalp biopsy in several patients. Clonality in the scalp was compared among normal scalp (n=4), patchy alopecia areata scalp (n=8), and alopecia totalis/universalis scalp (n=8). Tofacitinib was given for 6 to 18 months, followed by 6 months of follow-up off drug to assess delayed response and recurrence. In both human patients and the C3H/HeJ mouse model, the study applied high-throughput TCRbeta sequencing to look at T cell clonal expansion in alopecia areata.

Trimming takes 6 bases from V and 3 bases from J, and the germline ends sit 11 bases apart. CDR3 length: 12 amino acids, cysteine to phenylalanine. The sequence is cut down to CDR3 DNA, 36 bases in frame from base 1. The germline V gene supplies CDR1 SQVTM and CDR2 ANQGSEA. The time point label for this specimen denotes: baseline before oral tofacitinib. Peripheral blood and lesional scalp punch biopsies were obtained from patients with alopecia areata. PBMCs were isolated by density centrifugation and stained for CD3, CD4 and CD8, and CD4+ and CD8+ T cells were sorted on a FACSAria. Summary of the overall study and its limitations: Unlike mouse skin, which is dominated by gammadelta T cells, normal human skin has resident alphabeta T cells that are also sequenced, and this complicates analysis of the scalp TCR repertoire. Compared with normal scalp, lesional scalp had higher clonality and more expanded CD8+ clones, particularly in alopecia totalis/universalis, a pattern that suggests antigenic drive. TCR sequences shared between patients were less clear than in mice, possibly partly because of HLA diversity in the patient population.

Here the chain combines TRBV29-1 and TRBJ2-5; a weak D assignment points to TRBD1 (5 bases agree). The sequence was collected from a human donor with alopecia areata. Sample: CD4+ T cells sorted from blood, taken at week 0. The nucleotide sequence reads TGCAGCGTCAGGGCCTCTGAAGAGACCCAGTACTTC. This yields the protein CSVRASEETQYF.